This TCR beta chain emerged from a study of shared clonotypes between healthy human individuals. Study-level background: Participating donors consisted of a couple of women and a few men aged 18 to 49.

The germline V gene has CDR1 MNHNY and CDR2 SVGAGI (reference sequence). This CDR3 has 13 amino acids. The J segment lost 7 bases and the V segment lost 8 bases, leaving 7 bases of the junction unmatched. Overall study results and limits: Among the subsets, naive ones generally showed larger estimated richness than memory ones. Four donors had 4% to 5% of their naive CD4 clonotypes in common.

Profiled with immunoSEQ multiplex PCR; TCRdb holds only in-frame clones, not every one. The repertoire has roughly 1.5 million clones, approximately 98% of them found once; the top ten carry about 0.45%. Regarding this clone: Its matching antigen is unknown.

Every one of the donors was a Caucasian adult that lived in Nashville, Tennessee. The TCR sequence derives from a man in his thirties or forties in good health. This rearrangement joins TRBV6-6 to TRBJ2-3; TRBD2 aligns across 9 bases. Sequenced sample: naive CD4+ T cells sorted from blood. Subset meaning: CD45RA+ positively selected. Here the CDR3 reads CASCSGSSYTQYF. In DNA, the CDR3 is TGTGCCAGCTGTAGCGGGAGTAGTTATACGCAGTATTTT.